What follows are 27 T cell receptor beta chains derived from one specimen sequenced in a study of CD8+ T cells in alopecia areata (dated 2018 in TCRdb). Reading the label with the study, this specimen's time point is: less than 30 weeks on oral tofacitinib. Taken with the paper, the label for treatment or condition translates to: oral pan-JAK inhibitor, 5-10 mg twice daily. To prepare the library, the immunoSEQ multiplex PCR assay was applied. For TCR sequencing, RNA was extracted from every sample and reverse transcribed into cDNA to serve as template. TCRdb re-hosts the immuneACCESS table, in-frame sequences only. Its copies lack some clones; in the studies checked, an unresolved V gene accounts for under half of them, and the cause for the rest is not known. The sample has 150,000 to 200,000 clones on record, roughly 66% of them singletons. The top ten clonotypes cover just over 1% of the sample.

Here the sequenced sample was CD4+ T cells sorted from blood, taken at week 24, from a patient treated with tofacitinib. All receptors come from a human donor with alopecia areata.

The chain recombines TRBV29-1 with TRBJ2-4; D could derive from TRBD1 or TRBD2 (5 bases each). V was clipped by 3 bases and J by 0 bases, with 12 bases between them. CDR1 SQVTM and CDR2 ANQGSEA come from the germline V gene. The CDR3 has 15 amino acids. The CDR3 DNA is TGCAGCGTTGAGTTCTGGGACCTAGCCAAAAACATTCAGTACTTC. Translating it yields CSVEFWDLAKNIQYF.

This sequence joins TRBV30 and TRBJ1-5; D gene unclear. V lost 0 bases to trimming and J lost 3 bases, with 6 bases between them. CDR3 length: 13 residues. From germline, CDR1 is GTSNPN and CDR2 SVGIG (reference sequence). The CDR3 bases are TGTGCCTGGAGTGTGGAATTCAATCAGCCCCAGCATTTT. Translating gives CAWSVEFNQPQHF.

This clone was detected only a few times. The chain links TRBV6-5 to TRBJ2-3, with D possibly matching TRBD2 (6 bases). V dropped 6 bases and J dropped 9 bases, with 16 bases sitting between them. Germline lookup yields CDR1 MNHEY and CDR2 SVGAGI. The CDR3 runs 13 residues. The CDR3 loop is CASRTMTSLTQYF. The CDR3 DNA sequence: TGTGCCAGCAGGACAATGACTAGTCTAACGCAGTATTTT.

This clone was picked up a small number of times. The chain couples TRBV29-1 to TRBJ2-5; D is possibly TRBD1 or TRBD2 (6 bases each). Germline values: CDR1 SQVTM, CDR2 ANQGSEA. The CDR3 covers 14 residues. CDR3 bases: TGCACCTACTCGGAGGGCAGGGGAAGAGAGACCCAGTACTTC. Protein product: CTYSEGRGRETQYF.

This clone was found once. The chain recombines TRBV25-1 with TRBJ1-1; D is unresolved. Per the germline V gene, CDR1 is MGHDK and CDR2 is SYGVNS. The CDR3 covers 12 residues. Trimming took 7 bases from V and 6 from J, leaving 12 bases between them. The CDR3 spells CASTENGPEAFF. The CDR3 DNA reads as TGTGCCAGCACCGAGAATGGACCTGAAGCTTTCTTT.

This clone was seen only a few times. The J gene is TRBJ1-6, the V gene TRBV13; maybe TRBD1 (5 bases). Germline loops: CDR1 PRHDT, CDR2 FYEKMQ (reference sequence). V was cut by 5 bases and J by 7 bases, with 12 bases left in between. The CDR3 has 14 amino acids. The CDR3 loop is CASSPGTGNSPLHF. The CDR3 nucleotides read TGTGCCAGCAGCCCCGGGACGGGGAATTCACCCCTCCACTTT.

The rearrangement uses TRBV20-1 and TRBJ2-3; D unclear. V dropped 7 bases and J dropped 1 base, with 6 bases sitting between them. Germline loops: CDR1 DFQATT, CDR2 SNEGSKA (reference sequence). This CDR3 has 11 residues. CDR3 nucleotide sequence: TGCAGTGTGTACCGCACAGATACGCAGTATTTT. Translation: CSVYRTDTQYF.

V and J are TRBV5-1 and TRBJ2-5; D ambiguous. Per the germline V gene, CDR1 is SGHRS and CDR2 is YFSETQ. This CDR3 is 15 amino acids long. With 4 bases removed from V and 2 bases from J, the gap between germline ends came to 15 bases. CDR3 sequence: CASSRGNHIQETQYF. The CDR3 region has the DNA TGCGCCAGCAGCCGTGGGAACCATATTCAAGAGACCCAGTACTTC.

There are a few counts of this clone. The V call is TRBV29-1, the J call TRBJ2-3, with a tentative D call TRBD1 (6 bases). The ends were cut back, 2 bases at V and 0 bases at J, with 12 bases in the middle. The CDR3 is made up of 15 amino acids. The germline V gene has CDR1 SQVTM and CDR2 ANQGSEA. CDR3 in amino acids: CSVERQVPSTDTQYF. CDR3 nucleotides: TGCAGCGTTGAACGACAGGTGCCTAGCACAGATACGCAGTATTTT.

The chain carries TRBV18 and TRBJ2-1; D possibly uses TRBD1 or TRBD2 (5 bases each). V was pared by 2 bases and J by 9 bases, with 11 bases between. The CDR3 is 13 residues long. The germline V gene encodes CDR1 KGHSH and CDR2 LQKENI. CDR3 coding DNA: TGTGCCAGCTCACCAGCCCCGGGGCTTGAGCAGTTCTTC. It encodes CASSPAPGLEQFF.

This clone appeared once. The genes are TRBV11-1 and TRBJ2-7, with TRBD1 matching over 7 bases. The junction had 12 bases not matched to a gene; V was cut back by 4 bases and J by 3 bases. This CDR3 has 16 amino acids. Germline assignment: CDR1 SGHAT and CDR2 FQDESV (reference sequence). CDR3 in DNA: TGTGCCAGCAGCTCCCCTCGACAGGGACAAGACTACGAGCAGTACTTC. This codes for CASSSPRQGQDYEQYF.

This clone was seen only a few times. V is TRBV7-9 and J is TRBJ1-4; the D is unclear. V was clipped by 5 bases and J by 0 bases, with 10 bases between them. The CDR3 is made up of 15 amino acids. CDR1 is SEHNR and CDR2 is FQNEAQ in the germline V gene (reference sequence). CDR3 nucleotide sequence: TGTGCCAGCAGCCCCCGACGGACAACTAATGAAAAACTGTTTTTT. Translation: CASSPRRTTNEKLFF.

J is TRBJ2-1 and V is TRBV10-3, with TRBD2 matching 8 bases. There are 14 residues in the CDR3. Germline V CDR1 and CDR2: ENHRY, SYGVKD. V gave up 6 bases and J gave up 5 bases; unmatched junction bases: 6. This chain's CDR3 is CAIRTQRGNNEQFF. In DNA form, the CDR3 reads TGTGCCATCAGGACCCAGCGGGGGAACAATGAGCAGTTCTTC.

The rearrangement uses TRBV6-6 and TRBJ1-4; no definite D call. This CDR3 region has 14 residues. V was pared by 2 bases and J by 2 bases, with 6 bases between. CDR1 is MNHNY, CDR2 SVGAGI, per germline (reference sequence). CDR3 sequence (DNA): TGTGCCAGCAGTTACAGGGAGACTAATGAAAAACTGTTTTTT. Translated: CASSYRETNEKLFF.

The chain has TRBV5-1 and TRBJ1-5; D may be TRBD1 (5 bases). Germline V gene data show CDR1 as SGHRS and CDR2 as YFSETQ. This CDR3 is 15 amino acids long. V lost 0 bases to trimming and J lost 5 bases, with 12 bases between them. Here the CDR3 DNA reads TGCGCCAGCAGCTTGGACGGACGGGGCCATCAGCCCCAGCATTTT. Its protein is CASSLDGRGHQPQHF.

This chain joins TRBV5-4 and TRBJ2-3; TRBD2 is a possible D gene (6 bases). CDR3 length: 14 residues. CDR1 is SGHNT, CDR2 YYREEE, per germline (reference sequence). The ends were cut back, 2 bases at V and 6 bases at J, with 13 bases in the middle. The CDR3 sequence is CASSLTALADTQYF. CDR3 nucleotides: TGTGCCAGCAGCTTAACGGCTCTAGCGGATACGCAGTATTTT.

The V call is TRBV29-1, the J call TRBJ2-4, with unresolved D. The germline V gene encodes CDR1 SQVTM and CDR2 ANQGSEA. Trimming took 0 bases from V and 6 from J, leaving 18 bases between them. The CDR3 has 16 residues. The CDR3 is CSVEDWLQPGLNIQYF. CDR3 bases: TGCAGCGTTGAAGATTGGCTACAGCCGGGTTTAAACATTCAGTACTTC. Filled out from reference TRBV29-1 and TRBJ2-4, the complete variable domain reads SAVISQKPSRDICQRGTSLTIQCQVDSQVTMMFWYRQQPGQSLTLIATANQGSEATYESGFVIDKFPISRPNLTFSTLTVSNMSPEDSSIYLCSVEDWLQPGLNIQYFGAGTRLSVL.

The chain joins TRBV5-1 to TRBJ2-7, with D perhaps assigned TRBD1 or TRBD2 (5 bases each). Trimming removed 4 bases at V and 2 bases at J, with 16 bases between. The germline V gene encodes CDR1 SGHRS and CDR2 YFSETQ. The CDR3 is made up of 15 amino acids. CDR3 amino acids: CASSAIPGQTYEQYF. In nucleotides, the CDR3 is TGCGCCAGCAGCGCGATTCCGGGGCAAACCTACGAGCAGTACTTC.

The J gene is TRBJ2-7, the V gene TRBV7-2; D uncertain. With 5 bases removed from V and 3 bases from J, the gap between germline ends came to 14 bases. CDR1 SGHTA and CDR2 FQGNSA come from the germline V gene. The CDR3 sequence is 14 residues long. The CDR3 DNA follows: TGTGCCAGCAGCCCACGGGCCAGAAACTACGAGCAGTACTTC. It codes for CASSPRARNYEQYF.

The chain is built from TRBV7-2 and TRBJ1-6, with a tentative D call TRBD1 (6 bases). Germline V gene lookup returns CDR1 SGHTA and CDR2 FQGNSA. This CDR3 comprises 15 residues. Trimming took off 5 bases at V and 7 bases at J, with 15 bases between the two ends. CDR3 sequence reads: CASSVQGLQNSPLHF. The CDR3 DNA sequence: TGTGCCAGCAGCGTACAGGGATTGCAAAATTCACCCCTCCACTTT.

The chain has TRBV5-6 and TRBJ2-4; D gene uncertain. The CDR3 runs 16 residues. Trimming took 1 base from V and 0 from J, leaving 11 bases between them. The germline gives CDR1 SGHDT, CDR2 YYEEEE. CDR3 sequence reads: CASSLSLGLAKNIQYF. DNA of the CDR3: TGTGCCAGCAGCTTGTCATTGGGCTTAGCCAAAAACATTCAGTACTTC.

The J gene is TRBJ1-4, the V gene TRBV29-1; D uncertain. The CDR3 has 13 residues. The V gene lost 4 bases and the J gene lost 7 bases, with 13 bases spanning the gap. Germline V gene lookup returns CDR1 SQVTM and CDR2 ANQGSEA. CDR3 coding DNA: TGCAGCGTTGTTCTGGACGTACCTGAAAAACTGTTTTTT. It yields the protein CSVVLDVPEKLFF.

This clone has a handful of counts. This chain joins TRBV4-1 and TRBJ1-1; D is unclear. Trimming took 0 bases from V and 8 from J, leaving 13 bases between them. The germline V gene has CDR1 MGHRA and CDR2 YSYEKL. This CDR3 region has 14 residues. CDR3 amino acids: CASSQDSRGLEAFF. The CDR3 DNA reads as TGCGCCAGCAGCCAAGATTCGCGAGGGCTCGAAGCTTTCTTT.

The V and J genes are TRBV30 and TRBJ1-2, with D uncertain. CDR3 length: 15 residues. The ends were cut back, 0 bases at V and 6 bases at J, with 17 bases in the middle. Germline V CDR1 and CDR2: GTSNPN, SVGIG (reference sequence). CDR3 DNA sequence: TGTGCCTGGAGTGTGCGGGTGGGGAGCGCTCATGGCTACACCTTC. This codes for CAWSVRVGSAHGYTF.

This sequence joins TRBV5-1 and TRBJ2-5; TRBD2 agrees at 7 bases. The V and J ends lost 1 base and 5 bases, in that order; junction bases with no gene match: 2. This CDR3 has 13 residues. The germline gives CDR1 SGHRS, CDR2 YFSETQ. This CDR3 reads CASSLFGGETQYF. CDR3 nucleotides: TGCGCCAGCAGCTTGTTCGGGGGGGAGACCCAGTACTTC. Looking up the rest from reference TRBV5-1 and TRBJ2-5 gives the full variable domain: KAGVTQTPRYLIKTRGQQVTLSCSPISGHRSVSWYQQTPGQGLQFLFEYFSETQRNKGNFPGRFSGRQFSNSRSEMNVSTLELGDSALYLCASSLFGGETQYFGPGTRLLVL.

The chain recombines TRBV30 with TRBJ1-6; D is ambiguous. From germline, CDR1 is GTSNPN and CDR2 SVGIG (reference sequence). With 3 bases removed from V and 9 bases from J, the gap between germline ends came to 6 bases. This CDR3 region has 11 residues. The CDR3 protein is CAWSGISPLHF. In nucleotides, the CDR3 is TGTGCCTGGAGCGGGATTTCACCCCTCCACTTT. The complete variable domain, with remaining parts taken from reference TRBV30 and TRBJ1-6, reads SQTIHQWPATLVQPVGSPLSLECTVEGTSNPNLYWYRQAAGRGLQLLFYSVGIGQISSEVPQNLSASRPQDRQFILSSKKLLLSDSGFYLCAWSGISPLHFGNGTRLTVT.

The gene calls are TRBV18 and TRBJ2-7, with D possibly being TRBD1 (5 bases). Trimming took off 5 bases at V and 6 bases at J, with 14 bases between the two ends. The CDR3 is 13 residues long. Germline lookup yields CDR1 KGHSH and CDR2 LQKENI. This chain's CDR3 is CASSNQPGSEQYF. The CDR3 DNA reads as TGTGCCAGCTCAAACCAGCCAGGGTCCGAGCAGTACTTC.